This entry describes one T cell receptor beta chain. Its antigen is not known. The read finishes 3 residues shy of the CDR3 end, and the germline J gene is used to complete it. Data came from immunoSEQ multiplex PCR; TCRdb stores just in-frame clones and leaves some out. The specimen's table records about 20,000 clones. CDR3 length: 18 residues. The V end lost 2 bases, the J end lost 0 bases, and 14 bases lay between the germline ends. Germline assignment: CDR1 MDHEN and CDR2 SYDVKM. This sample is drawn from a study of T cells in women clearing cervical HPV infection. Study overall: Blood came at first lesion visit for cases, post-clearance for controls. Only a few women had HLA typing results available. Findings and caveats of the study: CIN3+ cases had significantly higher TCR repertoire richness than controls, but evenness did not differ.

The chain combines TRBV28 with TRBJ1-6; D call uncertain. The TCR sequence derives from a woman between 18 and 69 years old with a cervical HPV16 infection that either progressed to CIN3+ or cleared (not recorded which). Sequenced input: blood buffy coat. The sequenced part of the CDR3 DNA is TGTGCCAGCAGTTTAGCGGAAGGACTAGGCTCCTATAATTCACCC. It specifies CASSLAEGLGSYNSP. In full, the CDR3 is CASSLAEGLGSYNSPLHF.